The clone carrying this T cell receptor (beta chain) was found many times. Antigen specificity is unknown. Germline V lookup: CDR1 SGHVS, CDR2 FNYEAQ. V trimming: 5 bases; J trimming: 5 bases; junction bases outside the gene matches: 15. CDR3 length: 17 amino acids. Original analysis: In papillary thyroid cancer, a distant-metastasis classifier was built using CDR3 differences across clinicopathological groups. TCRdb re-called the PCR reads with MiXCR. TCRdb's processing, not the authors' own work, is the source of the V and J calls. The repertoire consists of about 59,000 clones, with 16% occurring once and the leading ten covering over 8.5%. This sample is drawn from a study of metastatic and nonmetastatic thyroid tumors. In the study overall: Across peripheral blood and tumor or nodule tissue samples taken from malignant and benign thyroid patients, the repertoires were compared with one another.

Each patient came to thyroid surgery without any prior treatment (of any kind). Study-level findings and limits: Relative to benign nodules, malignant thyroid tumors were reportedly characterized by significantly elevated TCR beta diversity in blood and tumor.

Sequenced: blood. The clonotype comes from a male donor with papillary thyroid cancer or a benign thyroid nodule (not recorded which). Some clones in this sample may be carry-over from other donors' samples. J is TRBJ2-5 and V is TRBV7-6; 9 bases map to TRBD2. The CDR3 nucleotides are TGTGCCAGCAGCGCCGGGACTAGCTCCTTTGGGGGGGAGACCCAGTACTTC. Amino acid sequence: CASSAGTSSFGGETQYF.